This TCR beta chain was observed in a study of beta chain features in type 1 diabetes. The investigators reverse transcribed all of the isolated RNA, so they sequenced expressed TCRB transcripts. Measured with immunoSEQ multiplex PCR; TCRdb has only the in-frame clones, and not every one. This table holds approximately 100,000 clones, roughly 40% found once. This clone was seen only a few times. The CDR3 loop spans 13 amino acids. V shed 2 bases and J shed 0 bases, with 6 bases lying between them. The V gene's germline CDR1 is SGHRS and CDR2 YFSETQ. This chain joins TRBV5-1 and TRBJ2-7; D gene ambiguous. This receptor was taken from a woman between 18 and 30 years old in good health. The source material was stem cell memory CD4+ T cells from blood. CDR3 sequence reads: CASSFISSYEQYF. In nucleotides, the CDR3 is TGCGCCAGCAGCTTTATTTCCTCCTACGAGCAGTACTTC.